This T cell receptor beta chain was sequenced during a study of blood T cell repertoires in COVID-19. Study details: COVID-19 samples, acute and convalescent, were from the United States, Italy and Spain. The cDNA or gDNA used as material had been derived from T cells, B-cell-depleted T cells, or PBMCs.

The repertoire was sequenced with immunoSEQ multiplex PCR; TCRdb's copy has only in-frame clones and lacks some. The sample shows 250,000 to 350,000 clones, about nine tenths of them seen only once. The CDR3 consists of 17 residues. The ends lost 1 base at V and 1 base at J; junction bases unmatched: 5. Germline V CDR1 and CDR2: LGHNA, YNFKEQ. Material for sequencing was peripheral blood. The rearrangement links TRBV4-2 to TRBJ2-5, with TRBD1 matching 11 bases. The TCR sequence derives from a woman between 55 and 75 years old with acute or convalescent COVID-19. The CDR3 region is CASSQGAGTGGQETQYF. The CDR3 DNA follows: TGTGCCAGCAGCCAAGGGGCCGGGACAGGGGGCCAAGAGACCCAGTACTTC.